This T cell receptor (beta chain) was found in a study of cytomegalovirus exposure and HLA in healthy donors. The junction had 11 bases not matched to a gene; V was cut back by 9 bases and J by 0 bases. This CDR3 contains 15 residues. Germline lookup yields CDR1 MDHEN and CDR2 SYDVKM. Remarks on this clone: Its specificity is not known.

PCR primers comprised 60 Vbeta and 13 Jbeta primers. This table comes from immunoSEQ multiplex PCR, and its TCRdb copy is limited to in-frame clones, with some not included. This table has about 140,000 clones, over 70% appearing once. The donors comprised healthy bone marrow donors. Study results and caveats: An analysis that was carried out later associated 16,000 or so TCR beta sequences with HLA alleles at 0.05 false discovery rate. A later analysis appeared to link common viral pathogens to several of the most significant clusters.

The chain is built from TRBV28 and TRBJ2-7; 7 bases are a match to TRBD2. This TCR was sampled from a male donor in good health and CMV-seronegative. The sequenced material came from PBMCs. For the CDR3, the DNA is TGTGCCAGTTACCGACGGGCTAGCGGCTCCTACGAGCAGTACTTC. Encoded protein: CASYRRASGSYEQYF.